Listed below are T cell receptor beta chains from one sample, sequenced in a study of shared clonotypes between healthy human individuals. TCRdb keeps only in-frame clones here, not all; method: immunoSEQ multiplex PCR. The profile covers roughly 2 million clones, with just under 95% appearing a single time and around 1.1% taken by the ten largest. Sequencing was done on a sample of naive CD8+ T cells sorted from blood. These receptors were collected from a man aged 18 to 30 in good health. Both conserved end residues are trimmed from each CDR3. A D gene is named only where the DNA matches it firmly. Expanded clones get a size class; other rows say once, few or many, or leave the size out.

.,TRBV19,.,ASSTQGGFPEAF
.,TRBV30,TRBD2,AWSWEGGEQF
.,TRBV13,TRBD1,ASSLKQGATYEQY
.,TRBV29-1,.,SVVWEGGYT
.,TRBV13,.,ASGRGYEQY
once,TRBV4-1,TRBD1,ASSPQPGGSSYEQY
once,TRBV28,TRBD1,AYRQGMTGELF
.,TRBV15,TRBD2,ATSRDIRLAGGTDTQY
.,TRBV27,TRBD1,ATGTGVNRY
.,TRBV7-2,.,ASSAFPWGLHYEQY
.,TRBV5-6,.,ASSGGGTEAF
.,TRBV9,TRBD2,ASSTGGEQETQY
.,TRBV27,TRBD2,ASSDGTSGVGADTQY
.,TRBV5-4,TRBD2,ASSYFLGGGVKTGELF
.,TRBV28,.,ASSSPGWEPTQY
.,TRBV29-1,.,SGRGREYYNEQF
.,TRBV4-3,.,ASSQDVAYVAYNEQF
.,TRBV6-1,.,ASSPGQIIGYT
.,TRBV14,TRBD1,ASRPTGVNTEAF
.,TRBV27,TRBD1,ASSFLETGGSGELF
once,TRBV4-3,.,ASSQGPHDSTYEQY
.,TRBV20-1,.,SAPRGNAQF
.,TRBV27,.,ASSLGTSIPSTDTQY
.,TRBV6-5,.,ASSSTGPGAYGYT
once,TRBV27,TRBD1,ASSLGTGFVYEQY
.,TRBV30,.,AWDSSVNTIY
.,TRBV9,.,ASSVATGNYNEQF
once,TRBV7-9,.,ARELLGPSEQF
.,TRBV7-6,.,ASRPDGQETQY
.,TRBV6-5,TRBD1,ASKRDSMNTEAF
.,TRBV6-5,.,ATSLGGELF
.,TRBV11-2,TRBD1,ASSSDRGAYNEQF
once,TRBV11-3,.,ASSLGELAGETQY
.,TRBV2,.,ATGPAGNEQF
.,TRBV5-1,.,ASSLVSGEFNEQF
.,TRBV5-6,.,ASSSNEKLF
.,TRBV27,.,ASSLSAEGLPGRYTEAF
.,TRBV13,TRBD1,ASSYDRGNEQF
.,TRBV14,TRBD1,ASSPRTGAYEQY
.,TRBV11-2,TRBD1,ASSVMGQGYHEQY
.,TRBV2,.,ASSPRTTTNEKLF
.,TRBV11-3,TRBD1,ASSYGTGDAEQY
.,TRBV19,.,ASSIAGLSYPYEQY
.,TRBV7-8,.,ASSPLEGPSYEQY
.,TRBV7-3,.,ASSLSPPTSATNTEAF
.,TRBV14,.,ASSLGGSDYGYT